These T cell receptor beta chains were read from a single sample in a study of glioma-infiltrating T cells after dendritic cell vaccination. Some clones are missing from TCRdb's copy, which holds only in-frame ones; the method was immunoSEQ multiplex PCR. Of 65,000 or so clones detected, approximately 86% appear once; the ten largest clones hold 9.5% to 13%. Sequences were derived from blood, sampled after dendritic cell vaccination. These receptor sequences come from a human donor with glioblastoma. Both conserved end residues are part of each CDR3. A D gene is named only where the DNA matches it firmly. The size field is filled for only some rows; it gives once, few, many or a size class.

d_call,clone_size,j_call,v_call,cdr3_nt,cdr3_aa
TRBD1,.,TRBJ1-6,TRBV2,TGTGCCAGCAGGGCCCCGGACAGGGTTTCACCCCTCCACTTT,CASRAPDRVSPLHF
.,.,TRBJ2-7,TRBV28,TGTGCCAGCATCTCTAGCTTGTACGAGCAGTACTTC,CASISSLYEQYF
TRBD1,.,TRBJ1-6,TRBV18,TGTGCCAGCTCACCCGGACAGGGGGCCTATAATTCACCCCTCCACTTT,CASSPGQGAYNSPLHF
.,few,TRBJ1-3,TRBV5-1,TGCGCCAGCAGCCGGATCTCGGGACAAGCGCTCTCTGGAAACACCATATATTTT,CASSRISGQALSGNTIYF
TRBD1,.,TRBJ2-7,TRBV7-2,TGTGCCAGCAGCTTACAGGCAGGGGGCGCTGGAGCGCTCGAGCAGTACTTC,CASSLQAGGAGALEQYF
.,once,TRBJ1-2,TRBV10-3,TGTGCCATCAGTGAGTCGACAGCAGACGCTAACTATGGCTACACCTTC,CAISESTADANYGYTF
TRBD1,once,TRBJ1-1,TRBV27,TGTGCCAGCAGTTTCCAGGGGGTTGGGGGTGAAGCTTTCTTT,CASSFQGVGGEAFF
TRBD2,.,TRBJ2-3,TRBV10-1,TGCGCCAGCAGTGTGCTAGCGGGCAGCACAGATACGCAGTATTTT,CASSVLAGSTDTQYF
TRBD2,.,TRBJ2-1,TRBV30,TGTGCCTGGAGAGAGGCGGGGGGGACCTACAATGAGCAGTTCTTC,CAWREAGGTYNEQFF
TRBD1,.,TRBJ2-7,TRBV30,TGTGCCTGGAACAGGGGGATTTACGAGCAGTACTTC,CAWNRGIYEQYF
.,.,TRBJ2-3,TRBV7-9,TGTGCCAGCAGCACGCGACTGGATCGCACAGATACGCAGTATTTT,CASSTRLDRTDTQYF
TRBD1,.,TRBJ1-5,TRBV9,TGTGCCAGCAGCCGAACAGGGGGGGATCAGCCCCAGCATTTT,CASSRTGGDQPQHF
TRBD2,.,TRBJ2-3,TRBV4-2,TGTGCCAGCAGCACCCTCCCCGCCCTAGCGGGGGAGTATTTT,CASSTLPALAGEYF
TRBD2,.,TRBJ2-1,TRBV6-4,TGTGCCAGCAGTGACCTCGGGACTAGAAGAAATGAGCAGTTCTTC,CASSDLGTRRNEQFF
TRBD1,.,TRBJ2-6,TRBV7-2,TGTGCCAGCAGCTTACAGGGGGCCGGGGGTTCTGGGGCCAACGTCCTGACTTTC,CASSLQGAGGSGANVLTF
.,.,TRBJ2-1,TRBV19,TGTGCCAGTATCGGACTTGGGGTTGATGAGCAGTTCTTC,CASIGLGVDEQFF
TRBD1,.,TRBJ1-2,TRBV13,TGTGCCAGCAGCCCCGGACAGGGCTATGGCTACACCTTC,CASSPGQGYGYTF
.,.,TRBJ2-7,TRBV7-2,TGTGCCAGCAGCTCCCTCGCGGGACTCCACGAGCAGTACTTC,CASSSLAGLHEQYF
TRBD2,.,TRBJ2-1,TRBV19,TGTGCCAGTAGTAGGGGGGCGACTAGCGGGGGCCTAAATGAGCAGTTCTTC,CASSRGATSGGLNEQFF
TRBD2,.,TRBJ2-3,TRBV2,TGTGCCAGCAGTGAAGCGCTTGGGCTAGCGGGGGGCTCCATGCCACAGTATTTT,CASSEALGLAGGSMPQYF
TRBD1,.,TRBJ1-1,TRBV4-1,TGCGCCAGCAGCCGGACAGGCCGCCTGGGGGCTTTCTTT,CASSRTGRLGAFF
.,.,TRBJ2-2,TRBV7-3,TGTGCCAGCAGACGGGAGAACACCGGGGAGCTGTTTTTT,CASRRENTGELFF
.,once,TRBJ1-5,TRBV7-8,TGTGCCAGCACCGTCCAGTATCGGGATGATCAGCCCCAGCATTTT,CASTVQYRDDQPQHF
TRBD2,.,TRBJ2-3,TRBV6-1,TGTGCCAGCAGTCGAGGACTAGCGGGCACAGATACGCAGTATTTT,CASSRGLAGTDTQYF
TRBD2,.,TRBJ2-1,TRBV19,TGTGCCAGTAGTATAGGTGGAGCGGGAGTTTCAGGCAATGAGCAGTTCTTC,CASSIGGAGVSGNEQFF
TRBD2,.,TRBJ2-7,TRBV30,TGTGCCGTGACTAGCGGGGGGGGCTACGAGCAGTACTTC,CAVTSGGGYEQYF
TRBD1,.,TRBJ1-2,TRBV25-1,TGTGCCAGCAGTGAATATTGGACAGGGATTGAGGGCTACACCTTC,CASSEYWTGIEGYTF
TRBD2,.,TRBJ2-2,TRBV4-2,TGTGCCAGCAGCCAAGATCGGTTAGAGGGGAGGGCGAACACCGGGGAGCTGTTTTTT,CASSQDRLEGRANTGELFF
.,.,TRBJ1-2,TRBV10-2,TGCGCCAGCAGTGAGTCGGGCAGGCATTCGGACTACACCTTC,CASSESGRHSDYTF
.,few,TRBJ1-5,TRBV2,TGTGCCAGCAGTGACGTGAGCAATCAGCCCCAGCATTTT,CASSDVSNQPQHF
TRBD1,.,TRBJ2-7,TRBV10-3,TGTGCCATCAGGGGGACAGGGCACAGCGAGCAGTACTTC,CAIRGTGHSEQYF
TRBD1,.,TRBJ2-2,TRBV5-8,TGTGCCAGCAGCATGAGGACAGGGGCCGGCACCGGGGAGCTGTTTTTT,CASSMRTGAGTGELFF
.,.,TRBJ2-2,TRBV19,TGTGCCAGTAGTATTGGCAGGGGAACCACCGGGGAGCTGTTTTTT,CASSIGRGTTGELFF
.,.,TRBJ1-6,TRBV6-6,TGTGCCAGCAGTCCGACAAGCTCACCCCTCCACTTT,CASSPTSSPLHF
.,.,TRBJ1-1,TRBV7-2,TGTGCCAGCAGCTTAGCCCCACGACCGGGGACTGAAGCTTTCTTT,CASSLAPRPGTEAFF
TRBD2,.,TRBJ2-3,TRBV7-7,TGTGCTAGCAGCCCCCTAGCGGGAGGGGGAACGCAGTATTTT,CASSPLAGGGTQYF
.,.,TRBJ2-2,TRBV13,TGTGCCAGCAGCCGACGAGGAGGAACCGGGGAGCTGTTTTTT,CASSRRGGTGELFF
.,.,TRBJ2-4,TRBV30,TGTGCCTGGAGTGGCTTTGGCTCCTCAGCCAAAAACATTCAGTACTTC,CAWSGFGSSAKNIQYF
.,.,TRBJ1-1,TRBV19,TGTGCCAGTAGTATGATGACAGCTAACCGGAACACTGAAGCTTTCTTT,CASSMMTANRNTEAFF
.,.,TRBJ1-1,TRBV7-9,TGTGCCAGCAGCTTAGGGAGGGGCGGGGTGGGTGACACTGAAGCTTTCTTT,CASSLGRGGVGDTEAFF
.,.,TRBJ2-7,TRBV18,TGTGCCAGCTCAGCCCAAAAAGGGGAAGAGCAGTACTTC,CASSAQKGEEQYF
.,.,TRBJ2-2,TRBV28,TGTGCCAGCAGTCAGCACAGGGTTAGGTCCGGGGAGCTGTTTTTT,CASSQHRVRSGELFF
TRBD1,medium-sized,TRBJ1-1,TRBV7-2,TGTGCCAGCAGCTTAGGGACAGGGGGCGCGATTTGGGGGAACACTGAAGCTTTCTTT,CASSLGTGGAIWGNTEAFF
TRBD1,once,TRBJ2-2,TRBV29-1,TGCAGCGTTGTACAGGGGAAGCCCGGGGAGCTGTTTTTT,CSVVQGKPGELFF
.,.,TRBJ2-6,TRBV9,TGTGCCAGCAGCAGGGGGGGGGCCAACGTCCTGACTTTC,CASSRGGANVLTF
.,.,TRBJ1-1,TRBV6-5,TGTGCCAGCAGTAGACAGCTTATGAACACTGAAGCTTTCTTT,CASSRQLMNTEAFF
.,.,TRBJ2-7,TRBV7-2,TGTGCCAGCAGCCCTGGGGCCCAAACCTACGAGCAGTACTTC,CASSPGAQTYEQYF
.,.,TRBJ2-5,TRBV15,TGTGCCACCAGTCGAGGAGAGACCCAGTACTTC,CATSRGETQYF
TRBD1,few,TRBJ1-3,TRBV30,TGTGCCTGGATGGGACAGGGGGCTGTAAACACCATATATTTT,CAWMGQGAVNTIYF
TRBD2,.,TRBJ2-6,TRBV5-4,TGTGCCAGCAGCGGGGGGGTGGTCTCTGGGGCCAACGTCCTGACTTTC,CASSGGVVSGANVLTF
.,.,TRBJ1-1,TRBV11-3,TGTGCCAGCAGGCGAACAGGGATGAACACTGAAGCTTTCTTT,CASRRTGMNTEAFF
.,.,TRBJ1-1,TRBV5-1,TGCGCCACTAGACTGGGGGGGACGGACACTGAAGCTTTCTTT,CATRLGGTDTEAFF
TRBD1,.,TRBJ2-1,TRBV5-1,TGCGCCAGCAGCTTAACCGGGACAGCGGCAATCAGTGAGCAGTTCTTC,CASSLTGTAAISEQFF
.,.,TRBJ2-5,TRBV21-1,TGTGCCAGCTGGACCGGGACTAGCGGCCAAGAGACCCAGTACTTC,CASWTGTSGQETQYF
.,.,TRBJ2-3,TRBV2,TGTGCCAGCAGCCTCACGACTGTGACAGATACGCAGTATTTT,CASSLTTVTDTQYF
TRBD1,.,TRBJ2-5,TRBV19,TGTGCCAGTAGTAAGGGGGCTGGGGCACAAGAGACCCAGTACTTC,CASSKGAGAQETQYF